This T cell receptor (beta chain) originates from a study of shared clonotypes between healthy human individuals. This CDR3 is 14 amino acids long. CDR1 is LNHDA and CDR2 is SQIVND in the germline V gene (reference sequence). The ends were cut back, 4 bases at V and 0 bases at J, with 10 bases in the middle. With regard to this clone: Distinct nucleotide sequences in the sample also encode this CDR3.

Data came from immunoSEQ multiplex PCR; TCRdb stores just in-frame clones and leaves some out. The sample shows 1,400,000 or so clones, roughly 98.5% of them seen only once. This clonotype was obtained from a man younger than 40 in good health. The chain employs TRBV19 and TRBJ2-7, with a weak D call TRBD1 (6 bases). Sequencing was carried out using naive CD4+ T cells sorted from blood. Subset noted: CD45RA+ positively selected. The CDR3 DNA reads as TGTGCCAGTAGTAGACAGGCGAGCTCCTACGAGCAGTACTTC. Translation gives CASSRQASSYEQYF.